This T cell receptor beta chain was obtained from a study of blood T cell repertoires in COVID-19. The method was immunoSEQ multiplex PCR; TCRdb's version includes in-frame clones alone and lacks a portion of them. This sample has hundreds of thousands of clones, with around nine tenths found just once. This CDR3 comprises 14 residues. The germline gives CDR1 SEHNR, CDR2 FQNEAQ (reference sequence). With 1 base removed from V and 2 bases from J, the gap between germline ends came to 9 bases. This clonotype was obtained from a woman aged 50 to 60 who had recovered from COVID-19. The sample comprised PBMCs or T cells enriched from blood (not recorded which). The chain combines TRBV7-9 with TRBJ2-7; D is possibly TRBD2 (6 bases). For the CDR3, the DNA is TGTGCCAGCAGCTTAGTCGGGGGACCCTACGAGCAGTACTTC. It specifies CASSLVGGPYEQYF.